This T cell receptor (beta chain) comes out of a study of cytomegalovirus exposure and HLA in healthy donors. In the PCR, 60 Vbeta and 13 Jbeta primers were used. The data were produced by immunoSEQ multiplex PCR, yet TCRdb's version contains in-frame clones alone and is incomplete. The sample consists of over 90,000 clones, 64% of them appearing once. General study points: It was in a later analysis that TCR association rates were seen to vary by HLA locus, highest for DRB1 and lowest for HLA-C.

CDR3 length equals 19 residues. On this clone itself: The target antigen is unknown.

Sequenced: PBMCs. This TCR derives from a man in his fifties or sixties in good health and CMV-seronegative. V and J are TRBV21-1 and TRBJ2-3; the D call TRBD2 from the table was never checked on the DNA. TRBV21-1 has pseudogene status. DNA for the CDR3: TGTGCCAGCAAAATGACCGGGACTAGCGGGAGGTTAAGGACAGATACGCAGTATTTT. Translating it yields CASKMTGTSGRLRTDTQYF.